This passage covers 2 T cell receptor beta chains from one sample sequenced in a study of early T cells in non-severe SARS-CoV-2 infection. TCRdb used MiXCR to reprocess the 5' RACE reads, holding one entry per CDR3 protein. The sample lists some 50,000 distinct CDR3 sequences; approximately 5.6% were seen once. The sequenced material came from whole blood. Every receptor here comes from an adult who was a healthcare worker with PCR-confirmed SARS-CoV-2 infection or an uninfected control (not recorded which).

This clonotype came up a few times. The chain employs TRBV7-2 and TRBJ2-1; the match to TRBD2 covers 8 bases. The CDR3 sequence is 15 residues long. V shed 6 bases, J shed 12 bases, and the junction held 16 bases outside the gene matches. Germline loops: CDR1 SGHTA, CDR2 FQGNSA. CDR3 sequence reads: CASRAPGLEAGWQFF. CDR3 nucleotides: TGTGCCAGCAGAGCTCCGGGACTAGAAGCCGGTTGGCAGTTCTTC.

This clonotype was seen at least ten times. V usage is TRBV18 and J usage is TRBJ1-1; D might be TRBD1 (5 bases). CDR1 is KGHSH, CDR2 LQKENI, per germline. The CDR3 covers 15 residues. V lost 3 bases and J 5 bases, leaving 16 bases between the germline ends. The CDR3 nucleotides are TGTGCCAGCTCACCCCAGGGTCCCCCGGGGACTGAAGCTTTCTTT. It translates to CASSPQGPPGTEAFF.